The 9 T cell receptor beta chains reported below all come from one sample, sequenced in a study of T cells in Graves' hyperthyroidism and ophthalmopathy. The investigators amplified TCR beta CDR3 regions from RNA transcripts. The TCR CDR3 first-round RT-PCR relied on the HTBI primer set. TCRdb processed the multiplex PCR reads anew with MiXCR; each CDR3 protein has one entry. The sample contains 450,000 to 650,000 distinct CDR3 sequences, 20% to 25% of which appear only once. Sequenced input: blood. These receptors came from a man aged 18-30 years with Graves' hyperthyroidism.

CDR3 protein: CASRPGLAGSEQYF. CDR3 sequence (DNA): TGTGCCAGTCGACCGGGACTAGCGGGCTCCGAGCAGTACTTC. The chain recombines TRBV12-3 or TRBV12-4 with TRBJ2-7, with 12 bases fitting TRBD2. This CDR3 contains 14 residues. The V segment lost 9 bases and the J segment 6 bases; nucleotides outside the gene matches: 9.

This clonotype was picked up many times. The genes are TRBV6-5 and TRBJ2-5; D remains unclear. V was pared by 1 base and J by 1 base, with 19 bases between. This CDR3 region has 18 residues. CDR1 MNHEY and CDR2 SVGAGI come from the germline V gene. The DNA of the CDR3 is TGTGCCAGCAGTTACTTAAGGCCCGGCAGGACCCTCCAAGAGACCCAGTACTTC. Protein: CASSYLRPGRTLQETQYF.

In this sample, this clonotype turned up many times. This chain uses TRBV12-3 or TRBV12-4 with TRBJ2-7, with D uncertain. The CDR3 contains 10 residues. V lost 3 bases to trimming and J lost 6 bases, with 3 bases between them. CDR3 in amino acids: CASSLIEQYF. CDR3 sequence (DNA): TGTGCCAGCAGTTTGATCGAGCAGTACTTC.

In this sample, this clonotype turned up many times. The chain joins TRBV2 to TRBJ1-2; TRBD1 matches 8 bases. V trimming: 11 bases; J trimming: 4 bases; junction bases outside the gene matches: 9. The CDR3 spans 13 residues. The V gene's germline CDR1 is SNHLY and CDR2 FYNNEI. The chain's CDR3 is CALRQGPLYGYTF. CDR3 sequence (DNA): TGTGCCTTACGACAGGGGCCTCTCTATGGCTACACCTTC.

With regard to this clonotype: A much larger clonotype is one base distant, so this may be a read error. CDR3 region: CADIRPYYGHTF. The CDR3 nucleotides are TGTGCCGATATCAGGCCCTACTATGGCCACACCTTC. The chain links TRBV30 to TRBJ1-2; D remains ambiguous. Germline lookup yields CDR1 GTSNPN and CDR2 SVGIG (reference sequence). This CDR3 contains 12 residues.

At least ten counts were recorded for this clonotype. The rearrangement uses TRBV11-2 and TRBJ1-5, with D possibly TRBD1 on 6 matching bases. This CDR3 comprises 16 residues. Deletions cut 1 base from V and 6 bases from J, with 16 bases between. The germline V gene has CDR1 SGHAT and CDR2 FQNNGV. CDR3 amino acids: CASSLGPSRGAQPQHF. Here the CDR3 DNA reads TGTGCCAGCAGCTTAGGACCGTCCAGGGGCGCTCAGCCCCAGCATTTT. Looking up the rest from reference TRBV11-2 and TRBJ1-5 gives the full variable domain: EAGVAQSPRYKIIEKRQSVAFWCNPISGHATLYWYQQILGQGPKLLIQFQNNGVVDDSQLPKDRFSAERLKGVDSTLKIQPAKLEDSAVYLCASSLGPSRGAQPQHFGDGTRLSIL.

This clonotype came up many times. The chain links TRBV20-1 to TRBJ1-2; maybe TRBD1 (5 bases). CDR1 and CDR2 from the germline V gene are DFQATT and SNEGSKA (reference sequence). The CDR3 is 14 amino acids. Trimming took 4 bases from V and 2 from J, leaving 14 bases between them. CDR3 coding DNA: TGCAGTGCTAAAGGCGACAGCTCGAACTATGGCTACACCTTC. Translation: CSAKGDSSNYGYTF.

This sequence joins TRBV28 and TRBJ1-1; D uncertain. The CDR3 sequence is 15 residues long. Germline CDR1 MDHEN, CDR2 SYDVKM. The V end was cut by 6 bases, the J end by 0 bases, with 14 bases between. The CDR3 sequence: CASSPEMRVNTEAFF. DNA of the CDR3: TGTGCCAGCAGCCCTGAGATGAGGGTGAACACTGAAGCTTTCTTT. The full variable domain, its missing parts supplied by reference TRBV28 and TRBJ1-1, is DVKVTQSSRYLVKRTGEKVFLECVQDMDHENMFWYRQDPGLGLRLIYFSYDVKMKEKGDIPEGYSVSREKKERFSLILESASTNQTSMYLCASSPEMRVNTEAFFGQGTRLTVV.

In its sample, this clonotype was seen many times. The rearrangement joins TRBV18 to TRBJ1-2; D ambiguous. CDR3 length: 13 residues. CDR1 and CDR2 (germline): KGHSH, LQKENI. Trimming cost V 3 bases and J 3 bases, with 8 bases left between them. CDR3 sequence reads: CASSPPRHYGYTF. The CDR3 DNA is TGTGCCAGCTCACCGCCAAGACACTATGGCTACACCTTC.